This TCR beta chain was obtained from a study of T-cell memory formation after mild COVID-19. General observations from the study: Pre-infection memory held some responding clones, suggesting pre-existing cross-reactive T cells responded.

Comments on this clonotype: Antigen: not known.

The CDR3 is made up of 14 amino acids. Germline CDR1 is SGHTA and CDR2 is FQGNSA. V gave up 3 bases and J gave up 2 bases, with 10 bases separating them. TCRdb reprocessed the 5' RACE reads via MiXCR and lists one record per CDR3 protein. The top ten hold approximately 13% of the sample, which has approximately 450,000 distinct CDR3 sequences, 15% to 20% seen once. This sequence joins TRBV7-2 and TRBJ1-1; TRBD1 might be the D (5 bases). This clonotype was sampled from an adult woman who had mild COVID-19 (a few samples of this study predate the infection). Cell type and time point are not known. Sequenced material: PBMCs or a T cell subset sorted from them (not recorded which). CDR3 bases: TGTGCCAGCAGCTTGACAGACCGAAACACTGAAGCTTTCTTT. Its translation is CASSLTDRNTEAFF.